The rows below give T cell receptor beta chains drawn from one sample of a study of B cell selection in AIRE deficiency. The repertoire was sequenced with immunoSEQ multiplex PCR; TCRdb's copy has only in-frame clones and lacks some. Of about 22,000 clones listed, around 90% are singletons. The sequencing sample was made of CD4+CD25+ Tregs sorted from PBMCs. The receptors shown here come from a human donor in good health. Each CDR3 is given with its conserved first and last residue. Fields, in order: CDR3 DNA, CDR3 protein, clone size, V gene, D gene, J gene. D genes are given only for firm matches. Clone size appears in some rows only: once, few, many, or a class for an expanded clone.

CDR3nt: TGTGCCAGCAGCCAAGGGACCCTTAGCTCCTACGAGCAGTACTTC
CDR3aa: CASSQGTLSSYEQYF
abundance: NA
v_gene: TRBV5-4
d_gene: NA
j_gene: TRBJ2-7

CDR3nt: TGTGCCAGCAGCCCCGGTCAGCCCGGATACCTCGAGCAGTACTTC
CDR3aa: CASSPGQPGYLEQYF
abundance: NA
v_gene: TRBV7-2
d_gene: NA
j_gene: TRBJ2-7

CDR3nt: TGTGCCATCAGTGACAGGGGGCAAGGCACCGGGGAGCTGTTTTTT
CDR3aa: CAISDRGQGTGELFF
abundance: NA
v_gene: TRBV10-3
d_gene: TRBD1
j_gene: TRBJ2-2

CDR3nt: TGTGCCAGCAGCTTGTTAAGGGTCGGGGAGCTGTTTTTT
CDR3aa: CASSLLRVGELFF
abundance: once
v_gene: TRBV11-1
d_gene: NA
j_gene: TRBJ2-2

CDR3nt: TGTGCCAGCTCACCAGGGCAGGGTGCTGGGAACACTGAAGCTTTCTTT
CDR3aa: CASSPGQGAGNTEAFF
abundance: once
v_gene: TRBV18
d_gene: NA
j_gene: TRBJ1-1

CDR3nt: TGTGCCAGCAGTTACGCGGGACAGGGTCACTATGGCTACACCTTC
CDR3aa: CASSYAGQGHYGYTF
abundance: NA
v_gene: TRBV6-6
d_gene: TRBD1
j_gene: TRBJ1-2

CDR3nt: TGTGCCAGCAGGAGACTAGCGGCGAACACCGGGGAGCTGTTTTTT
CDR3aa: CASRRLAANTGELFF
abundance: few
v_gene: TRBV6-5
d_gene: TRBD2
j_gene: TRBJ2-2

CDR3nt: TGCGCCAGCAGCTCCAGGGGGCGGGGCACAGATACGCAGTATTTT
CDR3aa: CASSSRGRGTDTQYF
abundance: NA
v_gene: TRBV5-1
d_gene: TRBD1
j_gene: TRBJ2-3

CDR3nt: TGTGCCAGCAGCTTAACTAGCGGGAGCTTCTACTCGTACAATGAGCAGTTCTTC
CDR3aa: CASSLTSGSFYSYNEQFF
abundance: NA
v_gene: TRBV7-8
d_gene: TRBD2
j_gene: TRBJ2-1

CDR3nt: TGTGCCAGCAGTGGCCAGCGCGAGCAGTACTTC
CDR3aa: CASSGQREQYF
abundance: NA
v_gene: TRBV6-1
d_gene: NA
j_gene: TRBJ2-7